The entry that follows covers one T cell receptor beta chain sequence. The antigen remains undetermined. Germline values: CDR1 GTSNPN, CDR2 SVGIG (reference sequence). Trimming left V 3 bases short and J 6 bases short, with 15 bases between. The CDR3 is 14 amino acids. TCRdb's table, derived via immunoSEQ multiplex PCR, lists solely in-frame clones and lacks some. The sample records about 2.1 million clones, roughly 91% being singletons. The data are from a study of shared clonotypes between healthy human individuals. Study context: Those who served as donors were a couple of women and three men between the ages of 18 and 49. There were three CD4 naive, three CD4 memory, two CD8 naive and one CD8 memory plates per donor. Whole-study results and caveats: Estimated clonotype richness was generally higher in naive than memory subsets.

The naive CD8 subset, CD45RO-negative cells positively selected for CCR7, excluded terminally differentiated effector memory CD45RA+ cells. The healthy adult donors were HIV-negative and reported no recent acute infections or vaccinations. The V gene is TRBV30, the J gene TRBJ2-1, with TRBD2 as a possible D gene (5 bases). The TCR originated in a man between 18 and 35 years old in good health. Some clones in this sample may be carry-over from other donors' samples. Sample: naive CD8+ T cells from PBMCs. For the CDR3, the DNA is TGTGCCTGGAGACTACCCCGGGGTCCCAATGAGCAGTTCTTC. It specifies CAWRLPRGPNEQFF.